This T cell receptor (beta chain) was sequenced in a study of T cell responses to AZD1222 COVID-19 vaccine. Trimming removed 4 bases from V and 7 bases from J, with 14 bases in between. The CDR3 has 14 amino acids. Germline assignment: CDR1 SGHTA and CDR2 FQGNSA. About this clone itself: Its antigen remains unidentified.

Doses given second, at about 4 or about 12 weeks, were pooled. Notes on the study in general: Nearly half of the spike-specific TCRs reportedly recognize variant regions that carry no mutations. Regions 160-218 and 743-854 dominated among vaccine-associated CD4 TCRs spanning spike. The study sampled repertoires only after the peak T cell response.

The repertoire was sequenced with immunoSEQ multiplex PCR; TCRdb's copy has only in-frame clones and lacks some. The repertoire consists of some 20,000 clones, with around 82% occurring once and the leading ten covering 15% to 20%. The chain carries TRBV7-2 and TRBJ2-1; TRBD2 is a possible D gene (6 bases). Source: peripheral blood, taken 28 days after the second AZD1222 dose. The receptor was isolated from an adult who received the AZD1222 COVID-19 vaccine. The CDR3 loop is CASSSSASLNEQFF. The DNA of the CDR3 is TGTGCCAGCAGCTCTAGCGCTTCCCTTAATGAGCAGTTCTTC.